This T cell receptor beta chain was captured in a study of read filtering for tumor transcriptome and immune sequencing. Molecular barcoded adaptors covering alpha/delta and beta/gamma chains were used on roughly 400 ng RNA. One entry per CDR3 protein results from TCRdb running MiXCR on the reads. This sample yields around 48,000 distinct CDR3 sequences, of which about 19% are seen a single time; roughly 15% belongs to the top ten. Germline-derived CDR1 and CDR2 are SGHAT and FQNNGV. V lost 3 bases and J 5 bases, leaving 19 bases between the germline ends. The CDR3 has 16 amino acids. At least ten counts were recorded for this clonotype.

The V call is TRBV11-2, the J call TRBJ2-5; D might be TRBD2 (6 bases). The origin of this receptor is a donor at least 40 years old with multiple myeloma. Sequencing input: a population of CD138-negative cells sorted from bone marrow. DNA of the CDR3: TGTGCCAGCAGCTTCAGGAGCGGGCGAGGTGGGGAGACCCAGTACTTC. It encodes CASSFRSGRGGETQYF.